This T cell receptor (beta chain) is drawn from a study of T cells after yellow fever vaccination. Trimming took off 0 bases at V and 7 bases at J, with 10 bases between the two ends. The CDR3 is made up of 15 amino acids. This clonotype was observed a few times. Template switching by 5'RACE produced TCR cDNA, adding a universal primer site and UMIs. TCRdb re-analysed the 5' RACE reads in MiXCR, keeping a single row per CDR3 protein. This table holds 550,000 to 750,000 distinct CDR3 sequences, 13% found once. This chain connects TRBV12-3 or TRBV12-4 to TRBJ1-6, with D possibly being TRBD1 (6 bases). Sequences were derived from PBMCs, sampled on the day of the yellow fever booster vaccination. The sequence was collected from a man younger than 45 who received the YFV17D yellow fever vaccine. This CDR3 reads CASSLAGARNSPLHF. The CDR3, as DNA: TGTGCCAGCAGTTTAGCGGGGGCTAGGAATTCACCCCTCCACTTT.